This TCR beta chain was sequenced for a study of CD8+CD57+ T cells in acquired aplastic anemia. A few counts support this clonotype. The study profiled TCR beta VDJ and CDR3 using genomic DNA as template. From the reads, TCRdb called clonotypes with MiXCR, one entry per CDR3 protein. Among 120,000 or so distinct CDR3 sequences listed, over 30% were seen once. CD8+CD57+ cell expansion, shown by flow cytometry, had occurred in the patients selected for sequencing. Sequences were obtained from sorted CD4+, CD8+, or CD8+CD57+ T cells (not recorded which) from PBMCs. This receptor was obtained from a human donor with aplastic anemia.

CDR3 region: CATSDARPGTGNYGYTF. CDR3 DNA sequence: TGTGCCACCAGTGATGCGCGTCCTGGGACAGGGAACTATGGCTACACCTTC. This chain uses TRBV24-1 with TRBJ1-2; TRBD1 agrees at 9 bases. Per the germline V gene, CDR1 is KGHDR and CDR2 is SFDVKD. This CDR3 spans 17 amino acids. V trimming: 3 bases; J trimming: 2 bases; junction bases outside the gene matches: 9.